This T cell receptor beta chain derives from a study of T cells in Graves' hyperthyroidism and ophthalmopathy. Study at large: Blood from the periphery was taken at initial diagnosis, before any treatment.

General study findings and limits: A median about 7 months before onset, the model predicted ophthalmopathy.

TCR beta CDR3 sequences were amplified from RNA transcripts. Researchers ran a first-round RT-PCR on the TCR CDR3 using the HTBI primer set. TCRdb called the multiplex PCR reads again in MiXCR, with one record for every CDR3 protein. The sample consists of around 600,000 distinct CDR3 sequences, approximately 15% of them appearing once. Diagnosis rested on symptoms, serum thyroxine and TRAb, thyroid ultrasound, and orbital computed tomography. Germline V gene lookup returns CDR1 MNHNS and CDR2 SASEGT. The CDR3 is made up of 14 amino acids. Trimming removed 5 bases from V and 6 bases from J; junction bases left unmatched: 8. This clonotype has ten or more counts. Its antigen is currently unknown.

The sequence was collected from a woman in her 50s with Graves' ophthalmopathy. Material for sequencing was blood. V gene TRBV6-1 combines with J gene TRBJ2-7; 9 nucleotides align to TRBD2. CDR3 in amino acids: CASSSSGGPFEQYF. CDR3 nucleotide sequence: TGTGCCAGCAGTAGTAGCGGGGGACCCTTCGAGCAGTACTTC.